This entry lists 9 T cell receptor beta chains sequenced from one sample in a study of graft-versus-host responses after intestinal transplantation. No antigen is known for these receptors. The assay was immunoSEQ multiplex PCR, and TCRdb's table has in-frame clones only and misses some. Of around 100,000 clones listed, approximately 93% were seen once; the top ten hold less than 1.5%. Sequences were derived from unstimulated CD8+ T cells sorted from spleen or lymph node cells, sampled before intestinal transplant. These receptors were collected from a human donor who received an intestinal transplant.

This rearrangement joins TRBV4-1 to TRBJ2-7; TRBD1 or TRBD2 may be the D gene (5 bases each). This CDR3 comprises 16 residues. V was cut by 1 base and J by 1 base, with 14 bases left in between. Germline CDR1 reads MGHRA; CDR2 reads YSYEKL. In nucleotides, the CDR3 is TGCGCCAGCAGCCAAGTGGCAGGGACCCTTTCCTACGAGCAGTACTTC. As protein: CASSQVAGTLSYEQYF.

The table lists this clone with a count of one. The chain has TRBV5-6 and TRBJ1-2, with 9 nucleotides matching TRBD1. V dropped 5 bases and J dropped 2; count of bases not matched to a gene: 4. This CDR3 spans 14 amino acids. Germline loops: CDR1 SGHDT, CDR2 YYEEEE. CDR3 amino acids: CASRYGTGNYGYTF. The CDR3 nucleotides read TGTGCCAGCAGGTACGGGACAGGGAACTATGGCTACACCTTC.

Written as DNA, the CDR3 is TGTGCCAGCAGCTCGGAGGACAGGGTCTACGAGCAGTACTTC. This translates into CASSSEDRVYEQYF. This chain connects TRBV11-2 to TRBJ2-7; TRBD1 aligns across 8 bases. This CDR3 region has 14 residues. Per the germline V gene, CDR1 is SGHAT and CDR2 is FQNNGV. J was trimmed by 3 bases and V by 4 bases; bases with no gene match: 5. The full variable domain, its missing parts supplied by reference TRBV11-2 and TRBJ2-7, is EAGVAQSPRYKIIEKRQSVAFWCNPISGHATLYWYQQILGQGPKLLIQFQNNGVVDDSQLPKDRFSAERLKGVDSTLKIQPAKLEDSAVYLCASSSEDRVYEQYFGPGTRLTVT.

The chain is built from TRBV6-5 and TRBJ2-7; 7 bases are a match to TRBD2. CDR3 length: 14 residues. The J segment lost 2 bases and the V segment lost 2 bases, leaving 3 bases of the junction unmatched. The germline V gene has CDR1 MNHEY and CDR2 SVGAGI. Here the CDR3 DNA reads TGTGCCAGCAGTTACGGGGGGGGAGCCTACGAGCAGTACTTC. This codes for CASSYGGGAYEQYF.

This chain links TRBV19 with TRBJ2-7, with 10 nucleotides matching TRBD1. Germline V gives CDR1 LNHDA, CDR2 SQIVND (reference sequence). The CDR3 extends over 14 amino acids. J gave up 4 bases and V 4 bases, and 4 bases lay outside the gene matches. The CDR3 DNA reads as TGTGCCAGTAGTACGACAGGGGGCGGTTACGAGCAGTACTTC. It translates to CASSTTGGGYEQYF.

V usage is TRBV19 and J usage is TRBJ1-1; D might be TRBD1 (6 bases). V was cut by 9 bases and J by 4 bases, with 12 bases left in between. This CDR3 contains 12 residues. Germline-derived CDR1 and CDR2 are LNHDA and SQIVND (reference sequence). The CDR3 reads CASGTGSTEAFF. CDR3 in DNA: TGTGCCAGCGGAACAGGGTCCACTGAAGCTTTCTTT. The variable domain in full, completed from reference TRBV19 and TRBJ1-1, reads DGGITQSPKYLFRKEGQNVTLSCEQNLNHDAMYWYRQDPGQGLRLIYYSQIVNDFQKGDIAEGYSVSREKKESFPLTVTSAQKNPTAFYLCASGTGSTEAFFGQGTRLTVV.

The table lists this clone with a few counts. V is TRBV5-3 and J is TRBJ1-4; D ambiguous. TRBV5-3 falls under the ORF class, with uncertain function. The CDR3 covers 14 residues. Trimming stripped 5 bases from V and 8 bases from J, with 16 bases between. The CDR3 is CARSGRGRGEKLFF. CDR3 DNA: TGTGCCAGAAGTGGGCGCGGCAGAGGGGAAAAACTGTTTTTT.

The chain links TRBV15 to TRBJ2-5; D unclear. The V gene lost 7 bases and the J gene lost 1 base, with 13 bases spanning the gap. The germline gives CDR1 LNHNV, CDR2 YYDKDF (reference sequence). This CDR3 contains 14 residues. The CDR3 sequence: CATTLRGSQETQYF. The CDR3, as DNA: TGTGCCACCACCCTCCGAGGCAGCCAAGAGACCCAGTACTTC.

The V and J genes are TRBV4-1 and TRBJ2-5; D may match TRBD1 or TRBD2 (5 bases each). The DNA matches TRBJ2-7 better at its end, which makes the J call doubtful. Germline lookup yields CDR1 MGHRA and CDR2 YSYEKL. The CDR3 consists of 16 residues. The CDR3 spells CASSQGDLAGPYEQYF. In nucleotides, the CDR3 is TGCGCCAGCAGCCAAGGAGATCTAGCAGGGCCCTACGAGCAGTACTTC.